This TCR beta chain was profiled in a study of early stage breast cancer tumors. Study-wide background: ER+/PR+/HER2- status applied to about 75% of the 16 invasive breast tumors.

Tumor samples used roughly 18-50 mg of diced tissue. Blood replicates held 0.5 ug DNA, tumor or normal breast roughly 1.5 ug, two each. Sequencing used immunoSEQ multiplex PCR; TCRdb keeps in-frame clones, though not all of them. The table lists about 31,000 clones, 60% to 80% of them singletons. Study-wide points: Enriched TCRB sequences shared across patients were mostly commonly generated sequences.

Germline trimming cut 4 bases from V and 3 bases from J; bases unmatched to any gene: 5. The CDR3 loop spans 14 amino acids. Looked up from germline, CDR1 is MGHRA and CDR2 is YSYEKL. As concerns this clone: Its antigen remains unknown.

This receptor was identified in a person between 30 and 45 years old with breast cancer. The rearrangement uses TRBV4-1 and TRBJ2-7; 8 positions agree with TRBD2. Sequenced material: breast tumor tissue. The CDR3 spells CASSPSGRGYEQYF. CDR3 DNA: TGCGCCAGCAGCCCATCCGGGAGGGGCTACGAGCAGTACTTC.